The 30 T cell receptor beta chains in this list originate from one sample, sequenced in a study of T cells in localized non-small cell lung cancer. Sequenced by immunoSEQ multiplex PCR; TCRdb stores in-frame clones only, minus some. Here the sample spans some 10,000 clones, 80% to 90% being singletons. The sequencing used peripheral blood, collected before any cancer treatment. The receptors here all came from a male donor at least 60 years old with stage III lung adenocarcinoma.

V and J are TRBV7-9 and TRBJ2-1, with a possible D match to TRBD1 (7 bases). V was cut by 4 bases and J by 15 bases, with 13 bases left in between. The germline CDR1 and CDR2 sequences are SEHNR and FQNEAQ (reference sequence). This CDR3 comprises 11 residues. The CDR3 loop reads CASSSRQGLFF. The CDR3 nucleotides read TGTGCCAGCAGCTCGAGACAGGGACTGTTCTTC.

CDR3 nucleotide sequence: TGTGCCAGCAGTTCCGAACAACAGGGGGCAAGAGATACGCAGTATTTT. Translated, it gives CASSSEQQGARDTQYF. V is TRBV25-1 and J is TRBJ2-3, with 9 bases identical to TRBD1. The CDR3 is 16 residues long. Losses at the gene ends were 5 bases for V and 5 bases for J; bases not matched to a gene: 11. Per the germline V gene, CDR1 is MGHDK and CDR2 is SYGVNS. The variable domain in full, with the rest retrieved from reference TRBV25-1 and TRBJ2-3, is EADIYQTPRYLVIGTGKKITLECSQTMGHDKMYWYQQDPGMELHLIHYSYGVNSTEKGDLSSESTVSRIRTEHFPLTLESARPSHTSQYLCASSSEQQGARDTQYFGPGTRLTVL.

This clone was detected a few times. The V and J genes are TRBV4-3 and TRBJ2-6, with D perhaps TRBD1 (6 bases). The CDR3 extends over 18 amino acids. Per the germline V gene, CDR1 is LGHNA and CDR2 is YSLEER. V lost 1 base and J 1 base, leaving 14 bases between the germline ends. CDR3 amino acids: CASSQAQGTVSGANVLTF. The CDR3, as DNA: TGCGCCAGCAGCCAAGCGCAGGGGACGGTTTCTGGGGCCAACGTCCTGACTTTC.

This rearrangement joins TRBV11-2 to TRBJ1-6; 8 bases match TRBD1. With V trimmed by 5 bases and J by 8 bases, 8 bases remained unmatched. Germline V gene sequence: CDR1 SGHAT, CDR2 FQNNGV. This CDR3 spans 15 amino acids. CDR3 sequence (DNA): TGTGCCAGCAGCCCCCCGGACAGGGTAGATTCACCCCTCCACTTT. Amino acids: CASSPPDRVDSPLHF.

Note on this clone: Other DNA sequences of this sample code for an identical CDR3. The chain employs TRBV27 and TRBJ2-5; 7 positions agree with TRBD2. Trimming took 6 bases from V and 5 from J; bases not matched to a gene: 18. The germline V gene has CDR1 MNHEY and CDR2 SMNVEV (reference sequence). This CDR3 has 17 amino acids. The CDR3 DNA is TGTGCCAGCAGCACGGGGGGAGAAGACGGTTTTGGGGAGACCCAGTACTTC. This gives the protein CASSTGGEDGFGETQYF.

The chain combines TRBV10-3 with TRBJ1-5; D ambiguous. Per germline, CDR1 ENHRY and CDR2 SYGVKD. V was shortened by 6 bases and J by 5 bases, with 14 bases between the two germline ends. The CDR3 sequence is 14 residues long. The CDR3: CAISPSSGYQPQHF. As DNA, the CDR3 is TGTGCCATCAGCCCCAGTTCGGGTTATCAGCCCCAGCATTTT.

The chain employs TRBV5-5 and TRBJ2-5; maybe TRBD2 (6 bases). Per germline, CDR1 SGHKS and CDR2 YYEKEE (reference sequence). The CDR3 sequence is 15 residues long. V lost 4 bases to trimming and J lost 5 bases, with 18 bases between them. DNA for the CDR3: TGTGCCAGCAGCCCCATGACGGGGGTTGGGGAGACCCAGTACTTC. Translating it yields CASSPMTGVGETQYF.

V usage is TRBV4-2 and J usage is TRBJ1-3; a weak D match, TRBD1 (5 bases). Germline values: CDR1 LGHNA, CDR2 YNFKEQ. Trimming took 1 base from V and 6 from J, leaving 10 bases between them. The CDR3 extends over 14 amino acids. The DNA of the CDR3 is TGTGCCAGCAGCCAAGCGGACAAGGAAAACACCATATATTTT. Translation gives CASSQADKENTIYF.

V usage is TRBV10-2 and J usage is TRBJ2-2; 9 nucleotides line up with TRBD1. The V and J ends lost 6 bases and 9 bases, in that order; junction bases with no gene match: 11. Germline-derived CDR1 and CDR2 are WSHSY and SAAADI. The CDR3 runs 15 residues. The CDR3 nucleotides are TGCGCCAGCAGCTCCGGGACAGGGATCGGCAGGGAGCTGTTTTTT. Protein product: CASSSGTGIGRELFF.

CDR3 in amino acids: CASSLRTSGSYNEQFF. The DNA for the CDR3 is TGTGCCAGCAGCTTGAGGACTAGCGGGAGCTACAATGAGCAGTTCTTC. This rearrangement joins TRBV5-8 to TRBJ2-1; 13 nucleotides align to TRBD2. Germline CDR1 is SGHTS and CDR2 is YDEGEE. This CDR3 is built from 16 residues. The junction had 1 base not matched to a gene; V was cut back by 1 base and J by 3 bases.

The chain is built from TRBV10-3 and TRBJ1-2; no clear D gene. This CDR3 is 12 amino acids long. Germline CDR1 is ENHRY and CDR2 is SYGVKD. V was trimmed by 4 bases and J by 8 bases, leaving 11 bases between them. CDR3 DNA: TGTGCCATCAGTGGCGCGGAGGGAGGCTACACCTTC. Protein product: CAISGAEGGYTF.

The V and J genes are TRBV28 and TRBJ2-1; 8 nucleotides match TRBD2. The CDR3 has 15 residues. Germline assignment: CDR1 MDHEN and CDR2 SYDVKM. V was clipped by 2 bases and J by 5 bases; unmatched bases: 5. Here the CDR3 DNA reads TGTGCCAGCAGTTTACTGGCGGGAGGAAACAATGAGCAGTTCTTC. It codes for CASSLLAGGNNEQFF.

The chain has TRBV5-6 and TRBJ2-3; 8 bases fit TRBD1. The J segment lost 6 bases and the V segment lost 9 bases, leaving 9 bases of the junction unmatched. Germline assignment: CDR1 SGHDT and CDR2 YYEEEE. The CDR3 runs to 13 residues. The CDR3 loop reads CATRQGTADTQYF. In DNA, the CDR3 is TGTGCCACCCGACAGGGGACAGCGGATACGCAGTATTTT. The whole variable domain, filled in from reference TRBV5-6 and TRBJ2-3, reads DAGVTQSPTHLIKTRGQQVTLRCSPKSGHDTVSWYQQALGQGPQFIFQYYEEEERQRGNFPDRFSGHQFPNYSSELNVNALLLGDSALYLCATRQGTADTQYFGPGTRLTVL.

In its sample, this clone was seen a few times. The chain links TRBV6-1 to TRBJ1-3, with a weak D call TRBD1 (5 bases). CDR3 length: 14 residues. The V end was cut by 3 bases, the J end by 9 bases, with 15 bases between. Per the germline V gene, CDR1 is MNHNS and CDR2 is SASEGT. For the CDR3, the DNA is TGTGCCAGCAGTGACTTGTGGGGGGGAGGCACCATATATTTT. This sequence encodes CASSDLWGGGTIYF.

The count of this clone is one. V and J are TRBV7-3 and TRBJ2-3, with no clear D. Germline CDR1 reads SGHTA; CDR2 reads FQGTGA. This CDR3 has 12 residues. V lost 2 bases and J 1 base, leaving 1 base between the germline ends. CDR3 coding DNA: TGTGCCAGCAGCTTAGGCACAGATACGCAGTATTTT. Amino acids: CASSLGTDTQYF. Based on the CDR3 plus reference TRBV7-3 and TRBJ2-3, the full variable domain is GAGVSQTPSNKVTEKGKYVELRCDPISGHTALYWYRQSLGQGPEFLIYFQGTGAADDSGLPNDRFFAVRPEGSVSTLKIQRTERGDSAVYLCASSLGTDTQYFGPGTRLTVL.

The chain recombines TRBV18 with TRBJ2-7; D is possibly TRBD2 (5 bases). V was shortened by 4 bases and J by 3 bases, with 10 bases between the two germline ends. The CDR3 loop spans 13 amino acids. The germline V gene encodes CDR1 KGHSH and CDR2 LQKENI. In DNA form, the CDR3 reads TGTGCCAGCTCACAAAGCCGGGGCTACGAGCAGTACTTC. It specifies CASSQSRGYEQYF. The entire variable domain, with the rest obtained from reference TRBV18 and TRBJ2-7, is as follows: NAGVMQNPRHLVRRRGQEARLRCSPMKGHSHVYWYRQLPEEGLKFMVYLQKENIIDESGMPKERFSAEFPKEGPSILRIQQVVRGDSAAYFCASSQSRGYEQYFGPGTRLTVT.

The chain combines TRBV5-4 with TRBJ2-1, with 15 bases aligning to TRBD2. With V trimmed by 4 bases and J by 0 bases, 11 bases remained unmatched. CDR3 length: 20 amino acids. Germline CDR1 SGHNT, CDR2 YYREEE (reference sequence). CDR3: CASSHGLAGGPRSSYNEQFF. Written as DNA, the CDR3 is TGTGCCAGCAGCCATGGACTAGCGGGGGGGCCTAGGAGCTCCTACAATGAGCAGTTCTTC.

V gene TRBV10-3 combines with J gene TRBJ2-3, with 9 bases fitting TRBD1. CDR1 and CDR2 from the germline V gene are ENHRY and SYGVKD. The CDR3 loop spans 15 amino acids. As DNA, the CDR3 is TGTGCTACCGATGCGCGGGACAGGGGCACAGATACGCAGTATTTT. Translating gives CATDARDRGTDTQYF.

V gene TRBV5-4 combines with J gene TRBJ1-6, with D perhaps TRBD1 (5 bases). The CDR3 has 16 amino acids. Germline assignment: CDR1 SGHNT and CDR2 YYREEE (reference sequence). The V gene lost 4 bases and the J gene lost 3 bases, with 14 bases spanning the gap. The CDR3 protein is CASSQDMGGYNSPLHF. The DNA for the CDR3 is TGTGCCAGCAGCCAGGACATGGGGGGCTATAATTCACCCCTCCACTTT.

This clone was recorded a few times. The rearrangement joins TRBV4-1 to TRBJ1-2; the D is unclear. Germline assignment: CDR1 MGHRA and CDR2 YSYEKL. V was shortened by 3 bases and J by 5 bases, with 16 bases between the two germline ends. The CDR3 has 15 amino acids. CDR3 protein: CASSHRWAYPYGYTF. The CDR3, as DNA: TGCGCCAGCAGCCATCGATGGGCCTACCCTTATGGCTACACCTTC.

The chain couples TRBV2 to TRBJ1-5, with a weak D call TRBD1 (5 bases). The V end was cut by 2 bases, the J end by 0 bases, with 11 bases between. The CDR3 contains 16 residues. CDR1 SNHLY and CDR2 FYNNEI come from the germline V gene. CDR3 coding DNA: TGTGCCAGCAGTGAAATCAGGGCGTATAGCAATCAGCCCCAGCATTTT. Protein sequence: CASSEIRAYSNQPQHF.

J is TRBJ2-6 and V is TRBV14; D remains ambiguous. This CDR3 is built from 14 residues. Germline assignment: CDR1 SGHDN and CDR2 FVKESK. The ends were cut back, 3 bases at V and 4 bases at J, with 7 bases in the middle. The CDR3 nucleotides are TGTGCCAGCAGCCATTATGGAGGGGCCAACGTCCTGACTTTC. Translating gives CASSHYGGANVLTF.

The genes are TRBV27 and TRBJ2-7; TRBD1 or TRBD2 may be the D gene (5 bases each). Germline values: CDR1 MNHEY, CDR2 SMNVEV (reference sequence). This CDR3 is built from 15 residues. Trimming removed 0 bases from V and 4 bases from J, with 13 bases in between. The DNA for the CDR3 is TGTGCCAGCAGTTTATCGAGGGCAGGGTCGTACGAGCAGTACTTC. Its translation is CASSLSRAGSYEQYF.

The chain uses TRBV19 and TRBJ1-3; 7 nucleotides match TRBD1. Germline CDR1 is LNHDA and CDR2 is SQIVND (reference sequence). The CDR3 consists of 14 residues. The V and J ends lost 10 bases and 0 bases, in that order; junction bases with no gene match: 6. The CDR3 DNA follows: TGTGCCACCTCCGGGACAGTCTCTGGAAACACCATATATTTT. It encodes CATSGTVSGNTIYF.

Turning to this clone: The sample contains more than one DNA sequence encoding this CDR3. The chain uses TRBV11-2 and TRBJ2-1; D is perhaps TRBD2 (6 bases). This CDR3 is built from 15 residues. Trimming took off 3 bases at V and 9 bases at J, with 18 bases between the two ends. Germline lookup yields CDR1 SGHAT and CDR2 FQNNGV. The CDR3 sequence: CASSLGLRGRGEQFF. CDR3 coding DNA: TGTGCCAGCAGCTTGGGACTCAGAGGGCGCGGTGAGCAGTTCTTC. The variable domain in full, completed from reference TRBV11-2 and TRBJ2-1, reads EAGVAQSPRYKIIEKRQSVAFWCNPISGHATLYWYQQILGQGPKLLIQFQNNGVVDDSQLPKDRFSAERLKGVDSTLKIQPAKLEDSAVYLCASSLGLRGRGEQFFGPGTRLTVL.

DNA of the CDR3: TGTGCCAGCAGCCAAGATAGGGGGCTCAACTCTGGAAACACCATATATTTT. Amino acid sequence: CASSQDRGLNSGNTIYF. V and J are TRBV4-2 and TRBJ1-3; 7 bases are shared with TRBD1. Trimming removed 0 bases from V and 0 bases from J; junction bases left unmatched: 5. The germline gives CDR1 LGHNA, CDR2 YNFKEQ. This CDR3 region has 17 residues.

J is TRBJ2-2 and V is TRBV6-1, with 7 bases matching TRBD2. The J segment lost 5 bases and the V segment lost 5 bases, leaving 8 bases of the junction unmatched. Germline CDR1 is MNHNS and CDR2 is SASEGT. The CDR3 spans 15 residues. The CDR3 DNA sequence: TGTGCCAGCAGTCTTTCGGGGGGAGGAACCGGGGAGCTGTTTTTT. Protein sequence: CASSLSGGGTGELFF.

The genes are TRBV7-9 and TRBJ2-5, with 12 bases fitting TRBD1. Germline V CDR1 and CDR2: SEHNR, FQNEAQ (reference sequence). J gave up 4 bases and V 4 bases, and 4 bases lay outside the gene matches. The CDR3 runs 15 residues. This CDR3 is CASSSWGQGAETQYF. CDR3 in DNA: TGTGCCAGCAGCTCCTGGGGACAGGGGGCAGAGACCCAGTACTTC.

The chain joins TRBV27 to TRBJ1-2; D gene ambiguous. This CDR3 is 15 amino acids long. Trimming took 4 bases from V and 4 from J, leaving 16 bases between them. Germline loops: CDR1 MNHEY, CDR2 SMNVEV (reference sequence). In DNA, the CDR3 is TGTGCCAGCAGTTCCCACGCAGGTACAGTCTATGGCTACACCTTC. Translating it yields CASSSHAGTVYGYTF.

This clone has more than one count but fewer than ten. V gene TRBV5-5 combines with J gene TRBJ2-1; TRBD2 agrees at 11 bases. J was trimmed by 6 bases and V by 0 bases; bases with no gene match: 8. This CDR3 comprises 17 residues. CDR1 is SGHKS, CDR2 YYEKEE, per germline (reference sequence). This CDR3 is CASSLDLSGRARNEQFF. DNA for the CDR3: TGTGCCAGCAGCTTGGACCTTAGCGGGAGGGCTCGCAATGAGCAGTTCTTC.